The rows below give T cell receptor beta chains drawn from one sample of a study of blood T cell repertoires in COVID-19. Measured with immunoSEQ multiplex PCR; TCRdb has only the in-frame clones, and not every one. The table lists about 400,000 clones, about 87% of them singletons. The sample taken for sequencing was PBMCs or T cells enriched from blood (not recorded which). The receptor set was obtained from a woman aged 45-65 years who had recovered from COVID-19. CDR3s include the opening cysteine and the closing phenylalanine or tryptophan. The D gene is left open where the match is weak. Some rows mark clone size as missing; the rest say once, few, many or name a class of expanded clone.

>TRBJ2-3|15|once|TRBV3-1/TRBV3-2|NA
TGTGCCAGCAGCCTTGGGGGGGCGCGGACAGATACGCAGTATTTT
CASSLGGARTDTQYF
>TRBJ2-3|15|NA|TRBV7-9|NA
TGTGCCAGCAGCTTAGCGGGGGGATACACAGATACGCAGTATTTT
CASSLAGGYTDTQYF
>TRBJ1-2|14|NA|TRBV19|NA
TGTGCCAGTAGTCTCGGACAGAGTAACTATGGCTACACCTTC
CASSLGQSNYGYTF
>TRBJ1-6|15|NA|TRBV28|TRBD1
TGTGCCAGCAGTCCGGGGGACAGGTGGGGGCGGCCCCTCCACTTT
CASSPGDRWGRPLHF
>TRBJ2-6|18|NA|TRBV5-1|TRBD1
TGCGCCAGCAGCTTCGGAGACAGGGTGCGATCTGGGGCCAACGTCCTGACTTTC
CASSFGDRVRSGANVLTF
>TRBJ1-6|15|NA|TRBV3-1/TRBV3-2|TRBD1
TGTGCCAGCAGCCTGCCCGGGACAGGGTCTTCACCCCTCCACTTT
CASSLPGTGSSPLHF
>TRBJ2-3|15|few|TRBV6-5|TRBD1
TGTGCCAGCAGCATACAGGGGGCGGAAACAGATACGCAGTATTTT
CASSIQGAETDTQYF
>TRBJ1-4|17|NA|TRBV19|NA
TGTGCCAGTAGTCTAAAATCATACGTAGCAACTAATGAAAAACTGTTTTTT
CASSLKSYVATNEKLFF
>TRBJ1-3|14|NA|TRBV3-1/TRBV3-2|TRBD1
TGTGCCAGCAGCCGCCGGGACAGGAGAAACACCATATATTTT
CASSRRDRRNTIYF
>TRBJ1-1|15|NA|TRBV20-1|NA
TGCAGTGCTAGTCAGGGGCAGACGGTATACACTGAAGCTTTCTTT
CSASQGQTVYTEAFF